Below are 30 T cell receptor beta chains sequenced from a single sample in a study of Graves' ophthalmopathy and Graves' hyperthyroidism. TCR beta CDR3 regions were amplified from RNA transcripts. An initial RT-PCR round employing HTBI primers preceded a second-round multiplex PCR. TCRdb redid the calling of the multiplex PCR reads with MiXCR, one entry per CDR3 protein. The sample contains about 230,000 distinct CDR3 sequences, less than 55% of which appear only once. The material sequenced was peripheral blood. All receptors derive from an adult man with Graves' ophthalmopathy.

The chain joins TRBV10-3 to TRBJ2-7; TRBD1 might be the D (6 bases). With 4 bases removed from V and 4 bases from J, the gap between germline ends came to 14 bases. This CDR3 is 14 amino acids long. CDR1 is ENHRY and CDR2 is SYGVKD in the germline V gene. In DNA, the CDR3 is TGTGCCATCAGTGGGACAGAACGGAGTTACGAGCAGTACTTC. Its protein is CAISGTERSYEQYF.

On this clonotype: One end of the junction varies from germline; a read error may be responsible. The V call is TRBV7-3, the J call TRBJ2-7, with TRBD2 matching 10 bases. Germline V lookup: CDR1 SGHTA, CDR2 FQGTGA. CDR3 size: 13 residues. The CDR3 DNA reads as TGTGCCAGCAGCCTACTAGCGGGAAACGAGCGGTACTTC. This encodes CASSLLAGNERYF.

The V and J genes are TRBV9 and TRBJ1-6, with 9 positions matching TRBD1. Trimming cost V 5 bases and J 6 bases; bases outside gene matches: 9. Germline V gene data show CDR1 as SGDLS and CDR2 as YYNGEE. This CDR3 has 16 amino acids. The CDR3 spells CASRLGQGIGNSPLHF. The CDR3 DNA is TGTGCCAGCAGGCTCGGACAGGGGATCGGTAATTCACCCCTCCACTTT.

This clonotype was seen ten or more times. This sequence joins TRBV7-2 and TRBJ2-7; 7 bases fit TRBD1. This CDR3 is 12 amino acids long. J gave up 6 bases and V 4 bases, and 3 bases lay outside the gene matches. Germline V gene data show CDR1 as SGHTA and CDR2 as FQGNSA. The CDR3 DNA reads as TGTGCCAGCAGCTCCTACAGGGGCGAGCAGTACTTC. Protein product: CASSSYRGEQYF.

V and J are TRBV10-3 and TRBJ1-1; no definite D call. The CDR3 length is 15 residues. Trimming took 2 bases from V and 1 from J, leaving 11 bases between them. Germline CDR1 and CDR2: ENHRY and SYGVKD. This chain's CDR3 is CAISEGPLGNTEAFF. The CDR3 DNA sequence: TGTGCCATCAGTGAGGGACCTTTGGGGAACACTGAAGCTTTCTTT.

This clonotype was recorded at least ten times. The gene calls are TRBV12-3 or TRBV12-4 and TRBJ1-3; D call uncertain. CDR3 length equals 14 residues. Trimming cost V 2 bases and J 0 bases, with 5 bases left between them. The CDR3 DNA follows: TGTGCCAGCAGTTTATCCCGCTCTGGAAACACCATATATTTT. It yields the protein CASSLSRSGNTIYF.

The rearrangement joins TRBV15 to TRBJ1-2, with TRBD1 matching 9 bases. V lost 3 bases, J lost 1 base, and 6 bases stayed unmatched. Germline loops: CDR1 LNHNV, CDR2 YYDKDF (reference sequence). This CDR3 comprises 16 residues. The CDR3 reads CATSSPGQGGNYGYTF. Here the CDR3 DNA reads TGTGCCACCAGCAGCCCGGGACAGGGCGGTAACTATGGCTACACCTTC.

V and J are TRBV7-9 and TRBJ1-1; weak D call: TRBD1 (5 bases). The CDR3 is 15 amino acids. Deletions cut 8 bases from V and 5 bases from J, with 21 bases between. Germline lookup yields CDR1 SEHNR and CDR2 FQNEAQ (reference sequence). The CDR3 reads CASGVDGGRKTEAFF. CDR3 DNA: TGTGCCAGCGGAGTCGACGGGGGACGGAAAACTGAAGCTTTCTTT.

V usage is TRBV29-1 and J usage is TRBJ2-7; 7 bases match TRBD2. Germline assignment: CDR1 SQVTM and CDR2 ANQGSEA. V lost 3 bases, J lost 6 bases, and 11 bases stayed unmatched. The CDR3 loop spans 14 amino acids. The CDR3 coding sequence is TGCAGCGTTGACGTTGGGGGGGGGAGCTCCGAGCAGTACTTC. Protein sequence: CSVDVGGGSSEQYF.

This clonotype was counted only a few times. CDR3 protein: CASSMEGALAEAFF. The CDR3 DNA reads TGTGCCAGTAGTATGGAAGGGGCGCTGGCTGAAGCTTTCTTT. The chain links TRBV19 to TRBJ1-1, with TRBD1 as a possible D gene (5 bases). This CDR3 is built from 14 residues. Per the germline V gene, CDR1 is LNHDA and CDR2 is SQIVND (reference sequence). V was pared by 3 bases and J by 6 bases, with 14 bases between. Together with reference TRBV19 and TRBJ1-1, the CDR3 gives the full variable domain: DGGITQSPKYLFRKEGQNVTLSCEQNLNHDAMYWYRQDPGQGLRLIYYSQIVNDFQKGDIAEGYSVSREKKESFPLTVTSAQKNPTAFYLCASSMEGALAEAFFGQGTRLTVV.

In its sample, this clonotype was seen a few times. The CDR3 DNA is TGTGCCAGCAGTCCGGAGGACAGGCTCCAGCCCCAGCATTTT. It codes for CASSPEDRLQPQHF. V usage is TRBV12-3 or TRBV12-4 and J usage is TRBJ1-5; TRBD1 agrees at 7 bases. The CDR3 totals 14 residues. V shed 5 bases, J shed 7 bases, and the junction held 8 bases outside the gene matches.

This clonotype was recorded only once. One end of the junction varies from germline; a read error may be responsible. V and J are TRBV2 and TRBJ2-5; 9 bases line up with TRBD1. The CDR3 is made up of 14 amino acids. Germline CDR1 and CDR2: SNHLY and FYNNEI. The CDR3 nucleotides read TGTGCCCGCAGTACCGGGACAGGGAAAGAGACCCAGTACTTC. It translates to CARSTGTGKETQYF.

The chain employs TRBV9 and TRBJ1-1; 7 nucleotides agree with TRBD1. After removal of 4 bases from V and 4 bases from J, the junction contained 10 bases not matched to a gene. Germline V gene lookup returns CDR1 SGDLS and CDR2 YYNGEE. This CDR3 is built from 15 residues. The chain's CDR3 is CASSPWDSVGTEAFF. The CDR3 DNA reads TGTGCCAGCAGCCCTTGGGACAGCGTGGGCACTGAAGCTTTCTTT.

In this sample, this clonotype turned up a few times. The CDR3 nucleotides are TGTGCCAGCAGTCCGGCGGCAGAGGATTCACCCCTCCACTTT. It translates to CASSPAAEDSPLHF. The chain recombines TRBV12-3 or TRBV12-4 with TRBJ1-6; no clear D. The CDR3 runs to 14 residues. V lost 5 bases to trimming and J lost 8 bases, with 13 bases between them.

This chain links TRBV12-3 or TRBV12-4 with TRBJ1-2; a weak D match, TRBD1 (5 bases). Trimming shortened V by 5 bases and J by 4 bases, and 11 bases separated the two germline ends. This CDR3 is 13 amino acids long. CDR3 nucleotide sequence: TGTGCCAGCAGTCCGGGACGGTTCTATGGCTACACCTTC. It codes for CASSPGRFYGYTF.

The V call is TRBV12-3 or TRBV12-4, the J call TRBJ2-2; the D gene could be TRBD1 or TRBD2 (5 bases each). V lost 5 bases and J lost 0, with 10 bases in between. The CDR3 contains 15 residues. CDR3 residues: CASSRDVANTGELFF. In DNA form, the CDR3 reads TGTGCCAGCAGTAGGGACGTCGCGAACACCGGGGAGCTGTTTTTT.

The chain carries TRBV12-3 or TRBV12-4 and TRBJ2-5; 8 nucleotides line up with TRBD1. This CDR3 spans 16 amino acids. V was pared by 7 bases and J by 2 bases, with 12 bases of the junction left unmatched. The CDR3: CASKSIGTGKQETQYF. The CDR3, as DNA: TGTGCCAGCAAATCCATTGGGACAGGCAAGCAAGAGACCCAGTACTTC.

This clonotype was detected a few times. The chain carries TRBV7-8 and TRBJ2-5, with a tentative D call TRBD2 (7 bases). Germline values: CDR1 SGHVS, CDR2 FQNEAQ. This CDR3 has 14 residues. The V and J ends lost 2 bases and 5 bases respectively, with 12 bases between them. The CDR3 nucleotides are TGTGCCAGCAGCTTAATGGCGGGGGCTGAGACCCAGTACTTC. Translated: CASSLMAGAETQYF.

This clonotype was recorded once. Sequence at one end of the junction differs from germline and may be a read error. The chain employs TRBV10-3 and TRBJ2-7; 9 bases agree with TRBD1. In germline, CDR1 is ENHRY, CDR2 SYGVKD. This CDR3 contains 15 residues. The CDR3 region has the DNA TGTGCCAGCAGTGCCCCGGGACAGGGAACTTGCGAGCAGTACTTC. Protein product: CASSAPGQGTCEQYF.

In its sample, this clonotype was seen a few times. The rearrangement uses TRBV24-1 and TRBJ1-2, with D perhaps TRBD1 (5 bases). Germline V gene sequence: CDR1 KGHDR, CDR2 SFDVKD. Trimming pared 2 bases from V and 4 bases from J, leaving 19 bases between. The length of the CDR3 is 17 residues. The CDR3 coding sequence is TGTGCCACCAGTGATTCATCACCGACAGCCGCGCGCTATGGCTACACCTTC. Protein product: CATSDSSPTAARYGYTF.

In this sample, this clonotype turned up once. Germline is not matched at one junction end, which may reflect a read error. V and J are TRBV10-3 and TRBJ2-7; 7 bases agree with TRBD1. This CDR3 region has 15 residues. Germline V CDR1 and CDR2: ENHRY, SYGVKD. The CDR3 protein is CASSQGTEPPYEQYF. CDR3 in DNA: TGTGCCAGCAGTCAAGGGACAGAACCCCCCTACGAGCAGTACTTC.

This clonotype was seen a handful of times. The rearrangement links TRBV7-3 to TRBJ1-2, with D possibly TRBD1 on 5 matching bases. There are 14 residues in the CDR3. Germline CDR1 is SGHTA and CDR2 is FQGTGA. V was shortened by 3 bases and J by 4 bases, with 12 bases between the two germline ends. The CDR3 loop reads CASSFQGPPYGYTF. CDR3 DNA: TGTGCCAGCAGCTTCCAGGGCCCCCCCTATGGCTACACCTTC.

The V call is TRBV7-3, the J call TRBJ2-7; no definite D call. The CDR3 is 13 amino acids. CDR1 SGHTA and CDR2 FQGTGA come from the germline V gene. Trimming cost V 6 bases and J 2 bases, with 11 bases left between them. The CDR3 reads CASSSTTTYEQYF. DNA of the CDR3: TGTGCCAGCAGTTCGACAACCACCTACGAGCAGTACTTC.

This clonotype was seen once. The chain recombines TRBV7-9 with TRBJ2-7; 7 nucleotides align to TRBD2. Per the germline V gene, CDR1 is SEHNR and CDR2 is FQNEAQ (reference sequence). V lost 4 bases to trimming and J lost 8 bases; unmatched junction nucleotides: 11. The CDR3 runs 14 residues. As DNA, the CDR3 is TGTGCCAGCAGCTCGGACGGGACCAGCGGGAAGCAGTACTTC. Its protein is CASSSDGTSGKQYF.

Note on this clonotype: The germline gene is not matched at one end of the junction; a read error may be the cause. The rearrangement joins TRBV9 to TRBJ1-5; no definite D call. Germline V gene lookup returns CDR1 SGDLS and CDR2 YYNGEE. The CDR3 contains 15 residues. CDR3 nucleotides: TGCGCCAGCAGCTTGGAAGGGTTAGCCAATCAGCCCCAGCATTTT. Encoded protein: CASSLEGLANQPQHF.

The rearrangement uses TRBV29-1 and TRBJ2-2; the D is unclear. The CDR3 runs to 13 residues. V was cut by 3 bases and J by 1 base, with 6 bases left in between. In germline, CDR1 is SQVTM, CDR2 ANQGSEA. The CDR3, as DNA: TGCAGCGTTGATGACGGGAACACCGGGGAGCTGTTTTTT. As protein: CSVDDGNTGELFF.

This chain uses TRBV6-4 with TRBJ2-5; no definite D call. In germline, CDR1 is MRHNA, CDR2 SNTAGT. V lost 6 bases to trimming and J lost 5 bases, with 10 bases between them. The CDR3 is 12 residues long. DNA for the CDR3: TGTGCCAGCAGAACTAAACGGGAGACCCAGTACTTC. Translated: CASRTKRETQYF.

V usage is TRBV7-2 and J usage is TRBJ1-5, with D hard to call. Trimming took 3 bases from V and 0 from J, leaving 9 bases between them. CDR3 length equals 15 residues. Germline CDR1 SGHTA, CDR2 FQGNSA. The CDR3 protein is CASSFTQDSNQPQHF. The CDR3 DNA follows: TGTGCCAGCAGCTTTACGCAGGATAGCAATCAGCCCCAGCATTTT. The full variable domain, in which reference TRBV7-2 and TRBJ1-5 provide the parts outside the CDR3, is GAGVSQSPSNKVTEKGKDVELRCDPISGHTALYWYRQSLGQGLEFLIYFQGNSAPDKSGLPSDRFSAERTGGSVSTLTIQRTQQEDSAVYLCASSFTQDSNQPQHFGDGTRLSIL.

This sequence joins TRBV3-1 and TRBJ1-1; D ambiguous. The CDR3 spans 13 residues. V lost 1 base and J 8 bases, leaving 11 bases between the germline ends. Germline V CDR1 and CDR2: LGHDT, YNNKEL (reference sequence). The chain's CDR3 is CASSQVRDSEAFF. CDR3 coding DNA: TGTGCCAGCAGCCAAGTCCGGGATTCAGAAGCTTTCTTT.

This chain connects TRBV5-1 to TRBJ2-6; either TRBD1 or TRBD2 may supply D (5 bases each). The germline gives CDR1 SGHRS, CDR2 YFSETQ. This CDR3 has 18 residues. The germline V and J ends were trimmed by 3 bases and 1 base, with 17 bases remaining between them. The CDR3 sequence is CASSSGHGAVSGANVLTF. In DNA form, the CDR3 reads TGCGCCAGCAGCTCGGGCCACGGGGCGGTATCTGGGGCCAACGTCCTGACTTTC.